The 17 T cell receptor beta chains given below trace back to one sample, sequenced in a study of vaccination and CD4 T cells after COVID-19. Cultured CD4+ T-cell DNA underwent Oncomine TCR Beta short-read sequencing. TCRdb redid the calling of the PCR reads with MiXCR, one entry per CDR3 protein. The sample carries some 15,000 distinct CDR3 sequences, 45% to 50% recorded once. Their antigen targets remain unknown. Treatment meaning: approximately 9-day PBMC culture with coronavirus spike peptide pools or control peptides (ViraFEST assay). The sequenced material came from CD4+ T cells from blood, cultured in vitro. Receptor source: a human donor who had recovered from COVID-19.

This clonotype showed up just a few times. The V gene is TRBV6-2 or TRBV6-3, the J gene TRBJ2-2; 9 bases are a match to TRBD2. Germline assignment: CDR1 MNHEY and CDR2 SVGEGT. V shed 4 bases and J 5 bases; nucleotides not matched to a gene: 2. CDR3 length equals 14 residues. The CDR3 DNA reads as TGTGCCAGCAGTTGGACTAGCGAGACCGGGGAGCTGTTTTTT. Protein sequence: CASSWTSETGELFF.

The CDR3 DNA reads TGCAGTGCTAGAGATTGGACCACCTACGAGCAGTACTTC. This sequence encodes CSARDWTTYEQYF. The V gene is TRBV20-1, the J gene TRBJ2-7; the D is unclear. The CDR3 sequence is 13 residues long. V was trimmed by 0 bases and J by 2 bases, leaving 8 bases between them. Germline V gives CDR1 DFQATT, CDR2 SNEGSKA (reference sequence).

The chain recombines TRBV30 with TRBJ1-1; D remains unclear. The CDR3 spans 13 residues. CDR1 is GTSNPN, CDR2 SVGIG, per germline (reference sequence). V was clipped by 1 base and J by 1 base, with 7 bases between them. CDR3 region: CAWSADPNTEAFF. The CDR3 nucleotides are TGTGCCTGGAGTGCCGATCCGAACACTGAAGCTTTCTTT.

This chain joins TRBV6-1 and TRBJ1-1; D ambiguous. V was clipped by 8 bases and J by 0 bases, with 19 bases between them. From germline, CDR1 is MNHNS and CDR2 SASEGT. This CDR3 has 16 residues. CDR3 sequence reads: CASSFGWGRMNTEAFF. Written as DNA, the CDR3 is TGTGCCAGCTCTTTCGGGTGGGGTCGAATGAACACTGAAGCTTTCTTT.

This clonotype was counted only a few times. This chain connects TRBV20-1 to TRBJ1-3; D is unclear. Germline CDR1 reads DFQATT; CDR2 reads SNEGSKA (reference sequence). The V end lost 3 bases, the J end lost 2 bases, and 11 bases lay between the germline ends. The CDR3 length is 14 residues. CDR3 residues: CSARTLAPGNTIYF. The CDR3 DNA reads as TGCAGTGCTAGGACCTTAGCCCCTGGAAACACCATATATTTT.

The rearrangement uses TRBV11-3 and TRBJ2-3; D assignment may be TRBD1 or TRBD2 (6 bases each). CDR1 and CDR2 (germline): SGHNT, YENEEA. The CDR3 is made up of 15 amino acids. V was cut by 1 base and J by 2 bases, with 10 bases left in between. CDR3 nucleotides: TGTGCCAGCAGCTTAGTGAGGGGGGACACAGATACGCAGTATTTT. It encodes CASSLVRGDTDTQYF.

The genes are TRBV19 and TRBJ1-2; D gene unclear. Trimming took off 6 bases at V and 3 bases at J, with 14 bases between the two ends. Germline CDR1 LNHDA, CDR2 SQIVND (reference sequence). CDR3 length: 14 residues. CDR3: CASRRFAADYGYTF. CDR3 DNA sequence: TGTGCCAGTAGAAGGTTCGCAGCGGACTATGGCTACACCTTC.

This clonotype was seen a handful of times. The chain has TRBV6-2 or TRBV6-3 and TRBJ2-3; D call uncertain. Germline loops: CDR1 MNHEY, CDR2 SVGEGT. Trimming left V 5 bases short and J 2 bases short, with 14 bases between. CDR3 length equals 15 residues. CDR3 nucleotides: TGTGCCAGCAGTCAACCTCGGGTGTTCACAGATACGCAGTATTTT. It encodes CASSQPRVFTDTQYF.

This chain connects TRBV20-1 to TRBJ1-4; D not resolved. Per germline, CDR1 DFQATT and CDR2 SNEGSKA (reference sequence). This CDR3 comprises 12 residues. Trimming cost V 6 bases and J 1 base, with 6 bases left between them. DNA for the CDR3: TGCAGTGCCACGGGAACTAATGAAAAACTGTTTTTT. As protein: CSATGTNEKLFF.

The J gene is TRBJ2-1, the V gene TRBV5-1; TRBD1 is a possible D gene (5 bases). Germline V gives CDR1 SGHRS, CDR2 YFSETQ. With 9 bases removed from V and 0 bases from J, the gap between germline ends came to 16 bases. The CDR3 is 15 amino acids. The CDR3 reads CATAPTTVSYNEQFF. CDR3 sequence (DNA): TGCGCCACCGCCCCGACGACAGTCTCCTACAATGAGCAGTTCTTC.

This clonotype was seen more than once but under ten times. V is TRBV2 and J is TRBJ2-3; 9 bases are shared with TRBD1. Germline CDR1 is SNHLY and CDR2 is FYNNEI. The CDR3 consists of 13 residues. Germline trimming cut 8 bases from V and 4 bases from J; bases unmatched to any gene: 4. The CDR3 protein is CASYRGLSDTQYF. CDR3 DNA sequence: TGTGCCAGCTACAGGGGGCTCTCAGATACGCAGTATTTT.

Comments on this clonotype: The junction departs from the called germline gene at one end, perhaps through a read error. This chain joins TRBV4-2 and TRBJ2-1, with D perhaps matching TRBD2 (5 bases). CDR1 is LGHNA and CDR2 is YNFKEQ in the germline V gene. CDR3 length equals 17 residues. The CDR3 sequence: CASSQDLRAHSSNEQFF. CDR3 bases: TGTGCCAGCAGCCAAGATCTGAGGGCCCATTCCTCCAATGAGCAGTTCTTC.

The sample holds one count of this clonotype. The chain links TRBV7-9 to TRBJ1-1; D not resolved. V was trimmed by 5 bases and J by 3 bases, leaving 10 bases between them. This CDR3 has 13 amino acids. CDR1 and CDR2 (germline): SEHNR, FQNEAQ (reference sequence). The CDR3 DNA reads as TGTGCCAGCAGCCGTGCCCCGGACACTGAAGCTTTCTTT. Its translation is CASSRAPDTEAFF.

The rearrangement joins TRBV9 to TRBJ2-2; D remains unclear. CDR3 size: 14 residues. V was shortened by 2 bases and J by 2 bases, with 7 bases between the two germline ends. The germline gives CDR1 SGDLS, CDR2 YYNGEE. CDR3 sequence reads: CASSVGGNTGELFF. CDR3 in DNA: TGTGCCAGCAGCGTCGGTGGAAACACCGGGGAGCTGTTTTTT.

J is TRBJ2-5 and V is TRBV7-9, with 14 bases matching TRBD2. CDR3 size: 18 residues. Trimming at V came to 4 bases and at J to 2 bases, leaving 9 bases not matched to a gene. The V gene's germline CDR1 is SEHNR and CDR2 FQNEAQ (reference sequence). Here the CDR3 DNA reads TGTGCCAGCAGCTCGTGGACTAGCGGGGGGTTGGCGCAAGAGACCCAGTACTTC. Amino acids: CASSSWTSGGLAQETQYF.

The CDR3 DNA reads as TGTGCCAGCAGTCAAGGGACTAGCGGGAGGGCCAGGGATACGCAGTATTTT. Its protein is CASSQGTSGRARDTQYF. The chain is built from TRBV12-3 or TRBV12-4 and TRBJ2-3, with 16 bases identical to TRBD2. The CDR3 extends over 17 amino acids. The trim removed 5 bases at V and 6 bases at J, leaving 8 bases unmatched.

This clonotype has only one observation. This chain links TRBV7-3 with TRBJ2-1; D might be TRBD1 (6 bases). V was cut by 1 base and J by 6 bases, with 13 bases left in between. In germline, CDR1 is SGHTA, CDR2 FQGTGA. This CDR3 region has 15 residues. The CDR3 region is CASSLRVTGINEQFF. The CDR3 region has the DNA TGTGCCAGCAGCTTAAGGGTGACAGGAATCAATGAGCAGTTCTTC. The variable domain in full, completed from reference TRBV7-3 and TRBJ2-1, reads GAGVSQTPSNKVTEKGKYVELRCDPISGHTALYWYRQSLGQGPEFLIYFQGTGAADDSGLPNDRFFAVRPEGSVSTLKIQRTERGDSAVYLCASSLRVTGINEQFFGPGTRLTVL.